A selection of T cell receptor beta chains follows, all from one sample in a study of shared clonotypes between healthy human individuals. Clones were read by immunoSEQ multiplex PCR, and TCRdb kept only the in-frame ones, dropping some. The sample carries about 2.3 million clones, roughly 90% recorded once. The sample taken for sequencing was naive CD4+ T cells from PBMCs. The receptors come from a man between 18 and 35 years old in good health. Some clones in this sample may be carry-over from other donors' samples. Each CDR3 is given with its conserved first and last residue. Each record gives: D gene, clone size, J gene, V gene, CDR3 DNA, CDR3 protein. D genes are given only for firm matches. Only part of the rows carry a size: once, few, many, or a class if the clone is expanded.

D gene: .; clone size: .; J gene: TRBJ2-3; V gene: TRBV5-6; CDR3 DNA: TGTGCCAGCAGGGACCTACGGAGATGGACAGATACGCAGTATTTT; CDR3 protein: CASRDLRRWTDTQYF
D gene: TRBD1; clone size: .; J gene: TRBJ1-1; V gene: TRBV6-6; CDR3 DNA: TGTGCCAGCAGTGACAGGGGGGGCACTGAAGCTTTCTTT; CDR3 protein: CASSDRGGTEAFF
D gene: .; clone size: .; J gene: TRBJ1-5; V gene: TRBV6-1; CDR3 DNA: TGTGCCAGCAGTGTCACCGGTCCGGCATATCAGCCCCAGCATTTT; CDR3 protein: CASSVTGPAYQPQHF
D gene: .; clone size: .; J gene: TRBJ1-1; V gene: TRBV7-3; CDR3 DNA: TGTGCCAGCAGCTTAACGTCGGAGGGGCGAACTGAAGCTTTCTTT; CDR3 protein: CASSLTSEGRTEAFF
D gene: TRBD2; clone size: .; J gene: TRBJ2-7; V gene: TRBV28; CDR3 DNA: TGTGCCAGCGGGGGGTTAGCGGGAGGATTTTACGAGCAGTACTTC; CDR3 protein: CASGGLAGGFYEQYF
D gene: TRBD2; clone size: .; J gene: TRBJ2-1; V gene: TRBV6-1; CDR3 DNA: TGTGCCAGCAGCGGACTAGCGGGACATTACAATGAGCAGTTCTTC; CDR3 protein: CASSGLAGHYNEQFF
D gene: TRBD2; clone size: .; J gene: TRBJ2-5; V gene: TRBV5-6; CDR3 DNA: TGTGCCAGCAGCTTGGGCCCTAGCGGGGTACAAGAGACCCAGTACTTC; CDR3 protein: CASSLGPSGVQETQYF
D gene: .; clone size: once; J gene: TRBJ1-2; V gene: TRBV2; CDR3 DNA: TGTGCCAGCAGTGAGGCGGGGATTCACTATGGCTACACCTTC; CDR3 protein: CASSEAGIHYGYTF
D gene: .; clone size: .; J gene: TRBJ1-4; V gene: TRBV5-1; CDR3 DNA: TGCGCCAGCAGCTTGTTAGGGCAGAGTAATGAAAAACTGTTTTTT; CDR3 protein: CASSLLGQSNEKLFF
D gene: .; clone size: .; J gene: TRBJ2-3; V gene: TRBV5-4; CDR3 DNA: TGTGCCAGCAGCCCGCGGGCTAGCGTGAGCACAGATACGCAGTATTTT; CDR3 protein: CASSPRASVSTDTQYF
D gene: .; clone size: .; J gene: TRBJ2-1; V gene: TRBV7-3; CDR3 DNA: TGTGCCAGCAGCTCCTTCGGACGAGGCAGCTACAATGAGCAGTTCTTC; CDR3 protein: CASSSFGRGSYNEQFF
D gene: TRBD1; clone size: .; J gene: TRBJ1-2; V gene: TRBV5-4; CDR3 DNA: TGTGCCAGCAGCCCTGGGACAGGGGCGCTTAACTATGGCTACACCTTC; CDR3 protein: CASSPGTGALNYGYTF
D gene: .; clone size: once; J gene: TRBJ2-6; V gene: TRBV6-1; CDR3 DNA: TGTGCCAGCAGTGAGCCGAACAGGGTAAGGGCCAACGTCCTGACTTTC; CDR3 protein: CASSEPNRVRANVLTF
D gene: .; clone size: .; J gene: TRBJ2-4; V gene: TRBV4-3; CDR3 DNA: TGCGCCAGCAGCCACAGGGTAGCCAAAAACATTCAGTACTTC; CDR3 protein: CASSHRVAKNIQYF
D gene: TRBD2; clone size: .; J gene: TRBJ2-3; V gene: TRBV27; CDR3 DNA: TGTGCCAGCAGTTTGGGACTAGCGGCAGATACGCAGTATTTT; CDR3 protein: CASSLGLAADTQYF